The rows below give T cell receptor beta chains drawn from one sample of a study of cytomegalovirus exposure and HLA in healthy donors. The protocol was immunoSEQ multiplex PCR, while the TCRdb copy is restricted to in-frame clones and leaves out a portion. The table includes 55,000 to 70,000 clones, about 90% detected once. The material sequenced was PBMCs. These receptor sequences come from a man in his late teens or twenties in good health and CMV-seronegative. Both conserved end residues are part of each CDR3.

CASSRGSGQGHDEQYF	TRBV18
CASSGGGTDTQYF	TRBV28
CASSLNRGETQYF	TRBV7-9
CASSQGDRGQIGAKNIQYF	TRBV27
CASFSVNTEAFF	TRBV18
CASSILGASREGEAFF	TRBV19
CASSILAGGPVTDTQYF	TRBV2
CASSQWPLFPNYGYTF	TRBV4-1
CASSLVSGEQYF	TRBV7-9
CASSPVFILQGSQYF	TRBV28
CASSARGQSYEQYF	TRBV6-1
CASSDTSQDTQYF	TRBV2
CASSPPARTGPGYGYTF	TRBV18
CASSLPGHEDTQYF	TRBV28
CASSSGTDLSNTGELFF	TRBV28
CASSLWTSGSYEQYF	TRBV28
CATSRVPNSGVSYNEQFF	TRBV15
CASPGPGTSGRLHSSSSYEQYF	TRBV27
CASSYSAGIPYEQYF	TRBV6-5
CASSLATSGWETQYF	TRBV11-2
CAISTGLGTYEQYF	TRBV10-3
CASSLDDRGPPEAFF	TRBV7-9
CASSFQGAREKLFF	TRBV28
CASSQSSRDREQPQHF	TRBV23-1
CASSRSSGINEQFF	TRBV10-2
CASSLREWAGELFF	TRBV28
CASSQRLAGARNEQYF	TRBV4-3
CASSPPGMNTGELFF	TRBV28
CASGINEQFF	TRBV9
CASSGGRANEQFF	TRBV19
CSVGHGAGEKLFF	TRBV29-1
CSFAAGAVNEQFF	TRBV29-1
CASSSQGYEQYF	TRBV6-5
CASGPQGVYGYTF	TRBV12-5
CASSPRSGETQYF	TRBV6-5
CASSTLAGVKETQYF	TRBV11-2
CASSFIGQGVDTQYF	TRBV7-3
CASSLAGTSYNEQFF	TRBV28
CASSLEAGRTEAFF	TRBV5-5
CASSLERGRSQETQYF	TRBV7-2
CASSLRQGVDTQYF	TRBV7-2
CASSQGGDNEQFF	TRBV4-2
CASSFGLAGVYTGELFF	TRBV12-1
CARGGTEAFF	TRBV6-4
CAITRQGGGDNEQFF	TRBV10-3
CASSISVLRGYTF	TRBV19
CASSALPQETQYF	TRBV6-1
CASSYWQGAYEQYF	TRBV6-5
CASSSQGRNQPQHF	TRBV18